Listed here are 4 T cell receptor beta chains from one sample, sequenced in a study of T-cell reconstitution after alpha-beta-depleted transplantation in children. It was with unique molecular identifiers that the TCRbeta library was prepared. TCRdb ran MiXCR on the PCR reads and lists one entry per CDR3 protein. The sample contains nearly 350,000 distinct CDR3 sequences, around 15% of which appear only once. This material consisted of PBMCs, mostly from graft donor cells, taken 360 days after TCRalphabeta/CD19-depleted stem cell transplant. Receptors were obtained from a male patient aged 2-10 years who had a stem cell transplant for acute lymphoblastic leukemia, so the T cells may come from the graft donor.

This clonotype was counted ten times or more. CDR3 protein: CASSLGGMEPQHF. The CDR3 region has the DNA TGTGCCAGCAGTTTAGGGGGCATGGAGCCCCAGCATTTT. The chain employs TRBV12-3 or TRBV12-4 and TRBJ1-5; TRBD1 is a possible D gene (5 bases). V shed 1 base and J shed 8 bases, with 9 bases lying between them. This CDR3 contains 13 residues.

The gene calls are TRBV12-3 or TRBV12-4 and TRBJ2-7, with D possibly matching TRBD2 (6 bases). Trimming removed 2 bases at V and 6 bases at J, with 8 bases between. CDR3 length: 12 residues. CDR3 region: CASSLRRGEQYF. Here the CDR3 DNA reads TGTGCCAGCAGTTTAAGGAGGGGCGAGCAGTACTTC.

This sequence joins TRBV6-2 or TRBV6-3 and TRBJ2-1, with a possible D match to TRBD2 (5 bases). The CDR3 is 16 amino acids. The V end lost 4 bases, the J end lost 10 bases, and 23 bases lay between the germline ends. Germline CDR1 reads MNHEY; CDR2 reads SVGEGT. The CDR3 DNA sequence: TGTGCCAGCAGTTCGCGCAAAGGCCTAGCTTCGGGCGAGCAGTTCTTC. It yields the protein CASSSRKGLASGEQFF.

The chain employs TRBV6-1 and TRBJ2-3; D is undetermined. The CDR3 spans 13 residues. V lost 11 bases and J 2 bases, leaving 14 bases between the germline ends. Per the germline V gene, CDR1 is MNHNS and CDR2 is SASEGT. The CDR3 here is CASRRPYTDTQYF. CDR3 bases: TGTGCCTCCCGACGGCCGTACACAGATACGCAGTATTTT.